This TCR beta chain originates from a study of shared clonotypes between healthy human individuals. The wider study: A donor's plate count was three for CD4 naive and three for CD4 memory; CD8 naive had two and CD8 memory one.

Losses at the gene ends were 1 base for V and 0 bases for J; bases not matched to a gene: 8. Germline CDR1 SGHNT, CDR2 YENEEA. This CDR3 comprises 17 residues. Sequencing used immunoSEQ multiplex PCR; TCRdb keeps in-frame clones, though not all of them. Of under 2.5 million clones listed, 92% are singletons. This chain joins TRBV11-3 and TRBJ2-5, with 7 nucleotides matching TRBD2. The receptor was isolated from a man in his late teens or twenties in good health. Some clones in this sample may be carry-over from other donors' samples. Material for sequencing was naive CD4+ T cells from PBMCs. The subset denotes: CD45RA+ positively selected. The DNA for the CDR3 is TGTGCCAGCAGCTTAGGACTGGCGGGGGTACACCAAGAGACCCAGTACTTC. Translation gives CASSLGLAGVHQETQYF. Full variable domain (missing parts from reference TRBV11-3 and TRBJ2-5): EAGVVQSPRYKIIEKKQPVAFWCNPISGHNTLYWYLQNLGQGPELLIRYENEEAVDDSQLPKDRFSAERLKGVDSTLKIQPAELGDSAVYLCASSLGLAGVHQETQYFGPGTRLLVL.